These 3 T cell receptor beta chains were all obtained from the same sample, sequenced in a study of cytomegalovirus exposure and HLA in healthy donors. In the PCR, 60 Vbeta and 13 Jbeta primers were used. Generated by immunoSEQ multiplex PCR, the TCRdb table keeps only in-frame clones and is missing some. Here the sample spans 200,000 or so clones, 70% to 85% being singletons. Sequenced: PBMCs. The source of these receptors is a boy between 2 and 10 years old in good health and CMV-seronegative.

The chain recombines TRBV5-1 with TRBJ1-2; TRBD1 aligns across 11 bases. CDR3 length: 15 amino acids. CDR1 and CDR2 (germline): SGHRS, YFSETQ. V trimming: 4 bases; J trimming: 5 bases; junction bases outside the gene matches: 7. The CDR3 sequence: CASSPWGQGDYGYTF. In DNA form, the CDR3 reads TGCGCCAGCAGCCCCTGGGGACAGGGGGATTATGGCTACACCTTC.

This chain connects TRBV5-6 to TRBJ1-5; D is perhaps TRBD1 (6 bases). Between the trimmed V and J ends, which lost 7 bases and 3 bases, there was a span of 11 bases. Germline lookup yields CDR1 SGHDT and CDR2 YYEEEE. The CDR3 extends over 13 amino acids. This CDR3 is CASQQGDNQPQHF. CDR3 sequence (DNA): TGTGCCAGCCAACAGGGTGACAATCAGCCCCAGCATTTT.

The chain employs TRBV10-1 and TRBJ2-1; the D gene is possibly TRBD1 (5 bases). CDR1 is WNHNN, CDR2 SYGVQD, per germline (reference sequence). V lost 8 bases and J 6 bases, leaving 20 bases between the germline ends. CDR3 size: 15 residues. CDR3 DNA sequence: TGCGCCAGCTCATATAAACTCCCAAGGGGCAATGAGCAGTTCTTC. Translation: CASSYKLPRGNEQFF.